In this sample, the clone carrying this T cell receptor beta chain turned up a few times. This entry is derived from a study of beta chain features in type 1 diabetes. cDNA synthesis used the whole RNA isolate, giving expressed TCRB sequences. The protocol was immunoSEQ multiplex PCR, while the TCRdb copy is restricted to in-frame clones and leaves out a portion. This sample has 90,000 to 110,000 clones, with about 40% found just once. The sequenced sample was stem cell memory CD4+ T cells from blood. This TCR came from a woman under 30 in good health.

The CDR3 here is CASSLTGQTGANVLTF. The CDR3 region has the DNA TGCGCCAGCAGCTTGACAGGGCAAACTGGGGCCAACGTCCTGACTTTC. J is TRBJ2-6 and V is TRBV5-1; TRBD1 is a possible D gene (6 bases). Germline-derived CDR1 and CDR2 are SGHRS and YFSETQ. The CDR3 runs to 16 residues. V was trimmed by 1 base and J by 2 bases, leaving 10 bases between them. Full variable domain (outside the CDR3, taken from reference TRBV5-1 and TRBJ2-6): KAGVTQTPRYLIKTRGQQVTLSCSPISGHRSVSWYQQTPGQGLQFLFEYFSETQRNKGNFPGRFSGRQFSNSRSEMNVSTLELGDSALYLCASSLTGQTGANVLTFGAGSRLTVL.